This T cell receptor beta chain was captured in a study of blood T cell repertoires in COVID-19. Looking at the study overall: PBMCs, B-cell-depleted T cells, or T cells provided the cDNA or gDNA that made up the material.

Per the study methods: Reference gene primer amplification in the assay estimated nucleated cell counts. This table comes from immunoSEQ multiplex PCR, and its TCRdb copy is limited to in-frame clones, with some not included. V, J and clone size were drawn from that table, and D and trimming were deduced from the DNA. The data contain approximately 170,000 clones, more than 75% of them singletons. The CDR3 has 16 residues. Germline loops: CDR1 MNHEY, CDR2 SVGEGT. V was cut by 6 bases and J by 0 bases, with 15 bases left in between. This clone was counted between two and nine times. V is TRBV6-2 or TRBV6-3 and J is TRBJ2-1; D unclear. Material: peripheral blood. The TCR comes from a man aged 45-65 years who had recovered from COVID-19. CDR3 coding DNA: TGTGCCAGCAGCCCTACGTGGGCAGCCTCCTACAATGAGCAGTTCTTC. Amino acids: CASSPTWAASYNEQFF.